This T cell receptor (beta chain) comes out of a study of technical replicates of blood from a handful of donors. The CDR3 extends over 13 amino acids. CDR1 GTSNPN and CDR2 SVGIG come from the germline V gene (reference sequence). Trimming shortened V by 3 bases and J by 4 bases, and 11 bases separated the two germline ends. Only in-frame clones appear in the TCRdb table, and some are missing; sequencing was by immunoSEQ multiplex PCR. The top ten hold 0.25% of the sample, which has 76,000 or so clones, around 90% seen once. The rearrangement joins TRBV30 to TRBJ2-3; D is unresolved. Material for sequencing was T cells isolated from PBMCs. This receptor was taken from a human donor in good health. CDR3 amino acids: CAWSRLQADTQYF. The CDR3 bases are TGTGCCTGGAGCCGCCTTCAGGCAGATACGCAGTATTTT. The full variable domain, in which reference TRBV30 and TRBJ2-3 provide the parts outside the CDR3, is SQTIHQWPATLVQPVGSPLSLECTVEGTSNPNLYWYRQAAGRGLQLLFYSVGIGQISSEVPQNLSASRPQDRQFILSSKKLLLSDSGFYLCAWSRLQADTQYFGPGTRLTVL.